The clone carrying this T cell receptor (beta chain) was seen only a few times. The data were taken from a study of patients and donors after allogeneic stem cell transplantation. Trimming cost V 3 bases and J 2 bases; bases outside gene matches: 6. The CDR3 spans 15 residues. Germline V lookup: CDR1 SNHLY, CDR2 FYNNEI. Each CDR3 protein is one row after TCRdb ran MiXCR on the RT-PCR reads. Here the sample spans about a million distinct CDR3 sequences, about 20% being singletons. This chain links TRBV2 with TRBJ2-7; the match to TRBD2 covers 8 bases. The sample comprised blood, either unsorted or a sorted T cell fraction (not recorded which). The TCR originated in a human donor who was either an allogeneic HSCT recipient or a stem cell or donor lymphocyte infusion donor (not recorded which). It is not recorded whose cells these are; they may come from a transplant donor. The CDR3 here is CASSDPREGPYEQYF. Written as DNA, the CDR3 is TGTGCCAGCAGTGACCCCCGGGAGGGTCCCTACGAGCAGTACTTC.